These 29 T cell receptor beta chains were all obtained from the same sample, sequenced in a study of tumor-infiltrating lymphocytes in primary liver carcinoma. The investigators made TCR beta cDNA from 400 to 500 ng total RNA, using a constant-region primer. What produced the TCR beta libraries was three nested multiplex PCR rounds using slightly modified ARM-PCR. For 10 cycles apiece, the opening two PCR rounds ran with TRBV1-TRBV30 forward primers and a C-beta reverse primer. In TCRdb, the multiplex PCR reads were re-called with MiXCR into one record per CDR3 protein. Of 180,000 or so distinct CDR3 sequences in the sample, around 60% were seen once. Germline DNA was extracted too, while blood RNA derived from unsorted whole blood. The sample comprised peripheral blood. The receptor source for this set is a man aged 35-49 years with primary liver carcinoma and hepatitis B virus infection.

As to this clonotype: One junction end does not reproduce the germline sequence, and a read error may be involved. J is TRBJ2-7 and V is TRBV4-1; 8 positions agree with TRBD2. From germline, CDR1 is MGHRA and CDR2 YSYEKL. The CDR3 spans 16 residues. This CDR3 is CASSLDPGLGGTEQYF. In DNA form, the CDR3 reads TGCGCCAGTAGCCTAGATCCGGGACTAGGAGGCACCGAGCAGTACTTC.

Note on this clonotype: Since the CDR3 does not end with the conserved phenylalanine or tryptophan, this likely comes from a read error. The genes are TRBV11-2 and TRBJ2-2; D tentatively reads TRBD1 or TRBD2 (5 bases each). V was trimmed by 1 base and J by 8 bases, leaving 14 bases between them. The CDR3 has 15 residues. Germline V lookup: CDR1 SGHAT, CDR2 FQNNGV. The CDR3 coding sequence is TGTGCCAGCAGCTTAGCCCGGGGACGGACGGGGGAGCTGTTTTCT. Protein product: CASSLARGRTGELFS.

The chain uses TRBV12-3 or TRBV12-4 and TRBJ2-1; 10 nucleotides line up with TRBD2. The CDR3 is 15 amino acids. V dropped 5 bases and J dropped 7; count of bases not matched to a gene: 8. CDR3 residues: CASSPGLAAGNEQFF. CDR3 DNA sequence: TGTGCCAGCAGTCCCGGACTAGCGGCGGGGAATGAGCAGTTCTTC.

The gene calls are TRBV11-2 and TRBJ1-1, with 7 bases that match TRBD1. Unmatched junction bases numbered 10, after V lost 5 bases and J lost 1 base. The CDR3 runs to 16 residues. In germline, CDR1 is SGHAT, CDR2 FQNNGV. The CDR3 reads CASSRVDRASNTEAFF. The CDR3 region has the DNA TGTGCCAGCAGCCGAGTCGACAGGGCCTCGAACACTGAAGCTTTCTTT.

The sample holds many counts of this clonotype. The chain uses TRBV11-2 and TRBJ1-1, with TRBD1 identical over 9 bases. The CDR3 has 14 residues. Per germline, CDR1 SGHAT and CDR2 FQNNGV. V lost 7 bases and J lost 1; bases outside the gene matches: 4. The CDR3 region has the DNA TGTGCCAGCAACAGGGGGCCAGGGAACACTGAAGCTTTCTTT. It specifies CASNRGPGNTEAFF.

This clonotype was picked up a small number of times. The chain uses TRBV6-5 and TRBJ2-7, with 7 bases identical to TRBD2. Trimming took 6 bases from V and 2 from J; bases not matched to a gene: 10. Germline assignment: CDR1 MNHEY and CDR2 SVGAGI. This CDR3 is 15 amino acids long. CDR3: CASSPRASGTYEQYF. CDR3 sequence (DNA): TGTGCCAGCAGCCCCAGGGCTAGCGGTACCTACGAGCAGTACTTC.

A remark on this clonotype: One base away lies a much larger clone, so this may be a sequencing read error. V gene TRBV29-1 combines with J gene TRBJ2-3; a weak D match, TRBD1 (6 bases). This CDR3 has 13 residues. Trimming took 8 bases from V and 2 from J, leaving 14 bases between them. CDR1 and CDR2 (germline): SQVTM, ANQGSEA. CDR3 residues: CSTQTGNTDTQYF. The CDR3 region has the DNA TGCAGCACCCAGACAGGAAACACAGATACGCAGTATTTT.

The chain has TRBV4-1 and TRBJ1-1, with TRBD1 matching 10 bases. Germline lookup yields CDR1 MGHRA and CDR2 YSYEKL. The CDR3 has 15 residues. Unmatched junction bases numbered 8, after V lost 4 bases and J lost 6 bases. The CDR3 is CASSPGGTGVPEAFF. The CDR3 bases are TGCGCCAGCAGCCCTGGGGGGACAGGGGTCCCTGAAGCTTTCTTT.

Worth noting for this clonotype: At one boundary the junction diverges from the germline segment, which might be a read error. The chain joins TRBV11-1 to TRBJ2-1, with D tentatively TRBD2 (5 bases). The CDR3 has 14 residues. Germline values: CDR1 SGHAT, CDR2 FQDESV (reference sequence). CDR3 DNA: TGTGCCAGCAGCAATCCCTCCTCGGGGAACGAGCAATTCTTC. This gives the protein CASSNPSSGNEQFF.

This clonotype was recorded many times. The chain carries TRBV11-1 and TRBJ2-2, with 9 bases that match TRBD1. There are 18 residues in the CDR3. CDR1 is SGHAT and CDR2 is FQDESV in the germline V gene (reference sequence). Losses at the gene ends were 5 bases for V and 4 bases for J; bases not matched to a gene: 14. The CDR3 loop is CASSTPFAVTGGTGELFF. The CDR3, as DNA: TGTGCCAGCAGCACCCCCTTCGCGGTGACAGGGGGCACCGGGGAGCTGTTTTTT.

J is TRBJ1-1 and V is TRBV30; maybe TRBD1 (5 bases). Trimming cost V 2 bases and J 4 bases, with 11 bases left between them. Germline V gene data show CDR1 as GTSNPN and CDR2 as SVGIG (reference sequence). The CDR3 is made up of 13 amino acids. The CDR3 loop reads CAWSRIGVTEAFF. CDR3 bases: TGTGCCTGGAGTCGCATAGGGGTCACTGAAGCTTTCTTT.

Regarding this clonotype: Germline and junction disagree at one end, which may indicate a read error. V gene TRBV11-2 combines with J gene TRBJ2-1; 9 nucleotides align to TRBD2. Germline V CDR1 and CDR2: SGHAT, FQNNGV. The CDR3 length is 16 residues. Here the CDR3 DNA reads TGTGCCAGCAGCTCATGCCCCAGCGGGAGGATCTATGAACAGTTCTTC. Translating it yields CASSSCPSGRIYEQFF. Looking up the rest from reference TRBV11-2 and TRBJ2-1 gives the full variable domain: EAGVAQSPRYKIIEKRQSVAFWCNPISGHATLYWYQQILGQGPKLLIQFQNNGVVDDSQLPKDRFSAERLKGVDSTLKIQPAKLEDSAVYLCASSSCPSGRIYEQFFGPGTRLTVL.

V usage is TRBV28 and J usage is TRBJ1-6; D might be TRBD1 (5 bases). The CDR3 totals 14 residues. Trimming took off 7 bases at V and 9 bases at J, with 16 bases between the two ends. In germline, CDR1 is MDHEN, CDR2 SYDVKM. Here the CDR3 DNA reads TGTGCCAGCATGGTTACGGGGCTCAGTTCACCCCTCCACTTT. This encodes CASMVTGLSSPLHF.

This clonotype was recorded only once. The gene calls are TRBV5-4 and TRBJ1-1; the D gene is possibly TRBD1 (5 bases). The CDR3 runs 15 residues. Germline V lookup: CDR1 SGHNT, CDR2 YYREEE (reference sequence). Between the trimmed V and J ends, which lost 4 bases and 5 bases, there was a span of 18 bases. CDR3 sequence reads: CASSPGGGEATEAFF. CDR3 nucleotides: TGTGCCAGCAGCCCCGGTGGGGGAGAGGCGACTGAAGCTTTCTTT.

This clonotype was observed many times. The CDR3 DNA reads TGCGCCAGCAGCACCGCTCGGGACAGCCCCTACGAGCAGTACTTC. It encodes CASSTARDSPYEQYF. The rearrangement joins TRBV4-1 to TRBJ2-7; TRBD1 matches at 7 bases. V gave up 5 bases and J gave up 2 bases; unmatched junction bases: 9. The CDR3 loop spans 15 amino acids. Looked up from germline, CDR1 is MGHRA and CDR2 is YSYEKL.

This clonotype was seen more than once but under ten times. The chain is built from TRBV12-3 or TRBV12-4 and TRBJ2-1; no reliable D call. This CDR3 comprises 14 residues. V lost 4 bases, J lost 4 bases, and 11 bases lay in between. CDR3 sequence (DNA): TGTGCCAGCAGTTCGGCGCAGGAGTACAATGAGCAGTTCTTC. It yields the protein CASSSAQEYNEQFF.

About this clonotype itself: One end of the junction varies from germline; a read error may be responsible. The V and J genes are TRBV29-1 and TRBJ1-1; 7 nucleotides match TRBD1. CDR1 is SQVTM and CDR2 is ANQGSEA in the germline V gene. The CDR3 sequence is 12 residues long. CDR3 in DNA: TGCAGCGTTGGGGGACAGAGCACTGTAGCTTTCTTT. Its translation is CSVGGQSTVAFF.

A remark on this clonotype: Compared with germline, one end of the junction differs, possibly owing to a read error. The chain joins TRBV6-5 to TRBJ2-7; D might be TRBD2 (5 bases). The V gene's germline CDR1 is MNHEY and CDR2 SVGAGI. The CDR3 length is 15 residues. The CDR3 region is CAISYSGFGGDEQYF. The CDR3 DNA reads as TGTGCCATCAGTTACTCGGGGTTTGGCGGCGATGAGCAGTACTTC.

The chain couples TRBV6-1 to TRBJ1-1; tentative D call: TRBD1 (5 bases). This CDR3 contains 15 residues. Germline V gives CDR1 MNHNS, CDR2 SASEGT. Trimming took 1 base from V and 3 from J, leaving 12 bases between them. The CDR3 nucleotides are TGTGCCAGCAGTGAAGTTATCAGGGCGCACACTGAAGCTTTCTTT. This codes for CASSEVIRAHTEAFF.

Comments on this clonotype: This could be a read error, since a much larger clone is one nucleotide away. V gene TRBV11-2 combines with J gene TRBJ1-2, with TRBD1 as a possible D gene (6 bases). Germline V gives CDR1 SGHAT, CDR2 FQNNGV. Trimming pared 5 bases from V and 4 bases from J, leaving 20 bases between. CDR3 length equals 16 residues. The chain's CDR3 is CASSPLTGFVGYGYTF. The CDR3 nucleotides read TGTGCCAGCAGCCCTCTAACAGGGTTCGTGGGCTATGGCTACACCTTC.

This clonotype was observed a handful of times. The rearrangement joins TRBV7-9 to TRBJ2-7, with 10 bases lining up with TRBD2. V lost 5 bases and J lost 5; bases outside the gene matches: 6. The germline V gene encodes CDR1 SEHNR and CDR2 FQNEAQ (reference sequence). The CDR3 spans 14 residues. The CDR3 protein is CASSQAGGPHEQYF. CDR3 DNA: TGTGCCAGCAGCCAAGCGGGAGGGCCGCACGAGCAGTACTTC.

CDR3: CASSYGTRGEQFF. CDR3 bases: TGTGCCAGCAGTTACGGGACCAGGGGAGAGCAGTTCTTC. V usage is TRBV6-5 and J usage is TRBJ2-1; TRBD1 is a possible D gene (6 bases). The CDR3 sequence is 13 residues long. Germline CDR1 MNHEY, CDR2 SVGAGI. V lost 2 bases to trimming and J lost 10 bases, with 12 bases between them.

The chain uses TRBV5-4 and TRBJ2-1; 8 positions agree with TRBD2. Judging by the DNA end, TRBJ2-5 fits better; the J call may be wrong. CDR3 length: 15 amino acids. The V gene's germline CDR1 is SGHNT and CDR2 YYREEE (reference sequence). CDR3 sequence (DNA): TGTGCCAGCAGCTTGGCCTTGCGGGAGGCAGAGACCCAGTACTTC. Encoded protein: CASSLALREAETQYF.

Comments on this clonotype: The missing conserved phenylalanine or tryptophan at the end of this CDR3 makes a read error likely. This chain joins TRBV6-6 and TRBJ2-7, with D possibly being TRBD2 (6 bases). CDR1 and CDR2 from the germline V gene are MNHNY and SVGAGI (reference sequence). The CDR3 runs 13 residues. The CDR3 loop is CVSSLRGGYEQYI. DNA of the CDR3: TGTGTCAGCAGTCTCCGTGGGGGGTACGAGCAGTACATC.

As concerns this clonotype: A single base separates this from a much larger clone, so it may be a read error. V is TRBV4-1 and J is TRBJ2-2; TRBD1 matches 7 bases. Germline V gene data show CDR1 as MGHRA and CDR2 as YSYEKL. The CDR3 loop spans 15 amino acids. The CDR3 spells CASSLRQGEAGELVF. As DNA, the CDR3 is TGCGCCAGCAGCCTGAGACAGGGAGAAGCCGGGGAGCTGGTTTTT.

A word on this clonotype: This may be a read error, as it is one base from a much larger clone. This CDR3 is missing its conserved last phenylalanine or tryptophan, likely due to a read error. This sequence joins TRBV4-1 and TRBJ2-1; TRBD2 matches at 16 bases. The V gene's germline CDR1 is MGHRA and CDR2 YSYEKL. The V and J ends lost 2 bases and 3 bases, in that order; junction bases with no gene match: 7. The CDR3 has 19 residues. The CDR3 protein is CASSQKGLAGGRDYNEQFL. CDR3 sequence (DNA): TGCGCCAGCAGCCAAAAGGGACTAGCGGGAGGGCGTGACTACAATGAGCAGTTCCTC.

At least ten counts were recorded for this clonotype. The rearrangement links TRBV11-2 to TRBJ2-7, with D maybe TRBD1 (6 bases). The CDR3 has 15 amino acids. In germline, CDR1 is SGHAT, CDR2 FQNNGV. Between the trimmed V and J ends, which lost 5 bases and 0 bases, there was a span of 14 bases. The DNA of the CDR3 is TGTGCCAGCAGCACGAGCACAGGGAGCTCCTACGAGCAGTACTTC. As protein: CASSTSTGSSYEQYF.

This clonotype was counted many times. CDR3 DNA sequence: TGTGCCAGCAGCCTACTGCGGGGTGCAAATGAAAAACTGTTTTTT. Protein: CASSLLRGANEKLFF. The chain uses TRBV11-2 and TRBJ1-4; D remains ambiguous. CDR3 length equals 15 residues. V shed 5 bases and J shed 5 bases, with 15 bases lying between them. Per germline, CDR1 SGHAT and CDR2 FQNNGV.

V gene TRBV28 combines with J gene TRBJ2-3; the match to TRBD2 covers 8 bases. The CDR3 consists of 15 residues. Germline V CDR1 and CDR2: MDHEN, SYDVKM. The J segment lost 4 bases and the V segment lost 3 bases, leaving 6 bases of the junction unmatched. CDR3 DNA sequence: TGTGCCAGCAGTTTTTCGGCGGGAGGCTCAGATACGCAGTATTTT. This translates into CASSFSAGGSDTQYF.